This T cell receptor beta chain was documented in a study of blood T cells in healthy people across ages. This clonotype came up once. Antigen: not known. For every donor, a draw yielded around 10 milliliters of peripheral blood. Each sample had at least 6 million PBMCs isolated. The study's findings and limits: More naive CD4+ cells and higher diversity marked long-lived donors relative to aged donors.

Combining a sample-barcoded 5' primer with a J-beta primer mix, a second PCR ran for 7 to 11 cycles. Each cDNA molecule received a tag from a template-switch adaptor that had 12 random nucleotides. TCRdb itself ran the 5' RACE reads through MiXCR, one entry per CDR3 protein. Seen here are 920,000 or so distinct CDR3 sequences, more than 35% observed once, and the top ten hold approximately 17%. The source is a woman aged 60-75 years in good health. The source material was blood.

The CDR3 spells CASTRGDINTDTQYF. The CDR3 region has the DNA TGTGCCAGCACTAGAGGGGACATAAACACAGATACGCAGTATTTT. The V gene is TRBV2, the J gene TRBJ2-3, with D perhaps matching TRBD1 (6 bases). V lost 7 bases and J 2 bases, leaving 16 bases between the germline ends. The germline gives CDR1 SNHLY, CDR2 FYNNEI. This CDR3 region has 15 residues. Variable domain in full (rest from reference TRBV2 and TRBJ2-3): EPEVTQTPSHQVTQMGQEVILRCVPISNHLYFYWYRQILGQKVEFLVSFYNNEISEKSEIFDDQFSVERPDGSNFTLKIRSTKLEDSAMYFCASTRGDINTDTQYFGPGTRLTVL.